This entry describes one T cell receptor (beta chain). Regarding time point: sample taken at primary tumor resection. These data originate in a study of spatial heterogeneity in lung cancer. The CDR3 totals 13 residues. CDR1 and CDR2 (germline): DFQATT, SNEGSKA (reference sequence). MiXCR was run by TCRdb on the 5' RACE reads, yielding one entry per CDR3 protein. The sample carries roughly 40,000 distinct CDR3 sequences, nearly 7% recorded once. The V gene is TRBV20-1, the J gene TRBJ2-3; 9 bases match TRBD2. This sequence was found in a female donor with early-stage non-small cell lung cancer. Sequences were derived from PBMCs, sampled at surgery. CDR3 nucleotides: TGCCTAACACGCGGGGGGGCTGCAGATACGCAGTATTTT. This gives the protein CLTRGGAADTQYF.